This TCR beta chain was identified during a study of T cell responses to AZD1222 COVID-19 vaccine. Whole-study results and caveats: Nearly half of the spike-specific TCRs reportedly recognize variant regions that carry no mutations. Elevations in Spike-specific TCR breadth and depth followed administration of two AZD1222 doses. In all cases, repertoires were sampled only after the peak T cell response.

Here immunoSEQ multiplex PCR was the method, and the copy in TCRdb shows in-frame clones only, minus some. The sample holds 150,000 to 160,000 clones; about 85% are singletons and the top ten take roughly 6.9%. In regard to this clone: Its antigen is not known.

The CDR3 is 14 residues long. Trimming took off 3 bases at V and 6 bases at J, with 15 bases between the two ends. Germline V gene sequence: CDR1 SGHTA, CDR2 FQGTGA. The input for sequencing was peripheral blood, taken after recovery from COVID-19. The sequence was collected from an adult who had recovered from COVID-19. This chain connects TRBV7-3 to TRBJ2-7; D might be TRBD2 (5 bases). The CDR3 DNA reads TGTGCCAGCAGCTTGTTAGCGCATAGGTCCGAGCAGTACTTC. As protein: CASSLLAHRSEQYF.